This T cell receptor (beta chain) was identified during a study of identical twins. Healthy Caucasians alone served as donors. In TCRdb, the 5' RACE reads were re-called with MiXCR into one record per CDR3 protein. The profile shows fewer than 650,000 distinct CDR3 sequences, roughly 7.2% of them singletons. The same sample was also studied in work on yellow fever vaccine responses in identical twins.

The source of this sequence is a young woman in good health. The specimen sequenced was PBMCs.

CDR3 bases: TGTGCCAGCAGCCAGGACAGGAGCAGCTATGGCTACACCTTC. It codes for CASSQDRSSYGYTF. J is TRBJ1-2 and V is TRBV7-9; TRBD1 agrees at 7 bases. V shed 5 bases and J 4 bases; nucleotides not matched to a gene: 7. The CDR3 loop spans 14 amino acids. CDR1 and CDR2 (germline): SEHNR, FQNEAQ (reference sequence).